What follows are 21 T cell receptor beta chains derived from one specimen sequenced in a study of CD8 T cells in Susac syndrome (dated by TCRdb to about 2019). The library came from the immunoSEQ multiplex PCR assay. RNA was extracted using the RNeasy kit, and roughly 0.45 to 1 microgram was reverse transcribed with random hexamers. TCRdb trimmed public reads at Q25 via fastp, called clones via MiXCR and kept in-frame beta chains. Rows merge per CDR3 protein into single entries with the most common DNA and genes. Recorded for this sample are under 200,000 distinct CDR3 sequences; around 96% of them occurred a single time. 0.15% to 0.2% of the sample rests with the top ten. Input material: CD8+ T cells from PBMCs. These receptors were collected from a human donor with multiple sclerosis.

This clonotype showed up just a few times. The chain has TRBV20-1 and TRBJ2-7; D is perhaps TRBD2 (6 bases). V was pared by 0 bases and J by 2 bases, with 14 bases between. The germline V gene encodes CDR1 DFQATT and CDR2 SNEGSKA (reference sequence). The CDR3 is made up of 15 amino acids. The CDR3 DNA reads as TGCAGTGCTAGAGATCGAGGAGGGGCGACCTACGAGCAGTACTTC. Translation: CSARDRGGATYEQYF.

The rearrangement links TRBV5-6 to TRBJ2-1; tentatively, D is TRBD2 (5 bases). The CDR3 sequence is 15 residues long. Trimming shortened V by 1 base and J by 7 bases, and 15 bases separated the two germline ends. Germline V gene lookup returns CDR1 SGHDT and CDR2 YYEEEE. Here the CDR3 reads CASSLLRALGNEQFF. The CDR3 DNA follows: TGTGCCAGCAGCTTGTTGCGGGCCTTGGGAAATGAGCAGTTCTTC.

This chain links TRBV18 with TRBJ1-1, with D hard to call. V was shortened by 5 bases and J by 1 base, with 14 bases between the two germline ends. Germline V gene lookup returns CDR1 KGHSH and CDR2 LQKENI. The CDR3 is 15 amino acids. The chain's CDR3 is CASSTNRFPNTEAFF. CDR3 DNA: TGTGCCAGCTCAACCAATAGATTCCCGAACACTGAAGCTTTCTTT. Drawing the rest from reference TRBV18 and TRBJ1-1, the complete variable domain is NAGVMQNPRHLVRRRGQEARLRCSPMKGHSHVYWYRQLPEEGLKFMVYLQKENIIDESGMPKERFSAEFPKEGPSILRIQQVVRGDSAAYFCASSTNRFPNTEAFFGQGTRLTVV.

The chain recombines TRBV10-3 with TRBJ1-1, with D hard to call. The V gene's germline CDR1 is ENHRY and CDR2 SYGVKD. Trimming left V 2 bases short and J 1 base short, with 5 bases between. The CDR3 loop spans 13 amino acids. The CDR3 region has the DNA TGTGCCATCAGTGAGGTGGGGAACACTGAAGCTTTCTTT. It encodes CAISEVGNTEAFF.

The V and J genes are TRBV4-1 and TRBJ1-1; 7 bases are a match to TRBD1. CDR3 length equals 16 residues. Per germline, CDR1 MGHRA and CDR2 YSYEKL. V was clipped by 1 base and J by 0 bases; unmatched bases: 5. CDR3 in amino acids: CASSQGATGMNTEAFF. The CDR3 DNA reads TGCGCCAGCAGCCAAGGCGCGACAGGGATGAACACTGAAGCTTTCTTT.

This clonotype was counted a single time. The rearrangement uses TRBV5-8 and TRBJ1-2, with 8 bases that match TRBD1. CDR1 and CDR2 from the germline V gene are SGHTS and YDEGEE. CDR3 length: 13 residues. Germline trimming cut 4 bases from V and 4 bases from J; bases unmatched to any gene: 3. CDR3 protein: CASSLDRVYGYTF. In DNA form, the CDR3 reads TGTGCCAGCAGCCTGGACAGGGTCTATGGCTACACCTTC.

The chain joins TRBV7-9 to TRBJ2-7; the match to TRBD1 covers 7 bases. Germline trimming cut 5 bases from V and 0 bases from J; bases unmatched to any gene: 7. CDR3 length: 15 amino acids. CDR1 is SEHNR and CDR2 is FQNEAQ in the germline V gene (reference sequence). The DNA of the CDR3 is TGTGCCAGCAGCGCCACAGGGGCGCTCTCCTACGAGCAGTACTTC. Translation: CASSATGALSYEQYF.

This clonotype was seen only once. This chain links TRBV11-2 with TRBJ2-1, with D possibly matching TRBD2 (6 bases). V was clipped by 3 bases and J by 5 bases, with 14 bases between them. CDR1 and CDR2 (germline): SGHAT, FQNNGV. The CDR3 totals 15 residues. The CDR3 DNA sequence: TGTGCCAGCAGCTTCCCGGGAGTTCGCCACAATGAGCAGTTCTTC. Protein product: CASSFPGVRHNEQFF.

The chain employs TRBV20-1 and TRBJ2-1; 7 bases align to TRBD1. The CDR3 sequence is 14 residues long. The ends lost 3 bases at V and 1 base at J; junction bases unmatched: 3. Germline V gives CDR1 DFQATT, CDR2 SNEGSKA (reference sequence). This chain's CDR3 is CSARDRQSYNEQFF. Here the CDR3 DNA reads TGCAGTGCTAGGGACAGGCAATCCTACAATGAGCAGTTCTTC.

The chain is built from TRBV29-1 and TRBJ1-2; D remains ambiguous. V shed 0 bases and J shed 8 bases, with 13 bases lying between them. Germline V gene lookup returns CDR1 SQVTM and CDR2 ANQGSEA. This CDR3 has 13 amino acids. As DNA, the CDR3 is TGCAGCGTTGAAGATGCGTTAATGAGGGGCTACACCTTC. Translation: CSVEDALMRGYTF.

The chain joins TRBV29-1 to TRBJ1-2; TRBD1 matches 8 bases. The V and J ends lost 6 bases and 4 bases, in that order; junction bases with no gene match: 7. From germline, CDR1 is SQVTM and CDR2 ANQGSEA. The CDR3 spans 13 residues. CDR3 loop: CSVYDRGAYGYTF. The CDR3 DNA sequence: TGCAGCGTCTACGACAGGGGAGCCTATGGCTACACCTTC.

The genes are TRBV18 and TRBJ2-5, with D maybe TRBD2 (5 bases). Per germline, CDR1 KGHSH and CDR2 LQKENI. Trimming stripped 3 bases from V and 3 bases from J, with 11 bases between. The CDR3 is 14 amino acids. The CDR3 DNA is TGTGCCAGCTCACCGTGGCTGGAGGAAGAGACCCAGTACTTC. Protein: CASSPWLEEETQYF.

The chain is built from TRBV24-1 and TRBJ2-5; 9 bases match TRBD1. CDR3 length: 16 residues. Germline values: CDR1 KGHDR, CDR2 SFDVKD. J was trimmed by 5 bases and V by 9 bases; bases with no gene match: 15. Here the CDR3 DNA reads TGTGCCACCCGCCCGGGACAGGGACTCCCAAGTGAGACCCAGTACTTC. Amino acid sequence: CATRPGQGLPSETQYF.

V is TRBV30 and J is TRBJ1-1; 8 bases are shared with TRBD1. The CDR3 has 14 amino acids. CDR1 and CDR2 (germline): GTSNPN, SVGIG (reference sequence). CDR3 sequence (DNA): TGTGCAACACTTGCAGGGGGCTCCAACGCTGAAGCTTTCTTT. It yields the protein CATLAGGSNAEAFF. Based on the CDR3 plus reference TRBV30 and TRBJ1-1, the full variable domain is SQTIHQWPATLVQPVGSPLSLECTVEGTSNPNLYWYRQAAGRGLQLLFYSVGIGQISSEVPQNLSASRPQDRQFILSSKKLLLSDSGFYLCATLAGGSNAEAFFGQGTRLTVV.

V gene TRBV4-1 combines with J gene TRBJ2-1; D remains ambiguous. Germline-derived CDR1 and CDR2 are MGHRA and YSYEKL. The CDR3 is 13 amino acids. V gave up 1 base and J gave up 9 bases, with 10 bases separating them. CDR3 sequence reads: CASSQVGDVEQFF. DNA of the CDR3: TGCGCCAGCAGCCAAGTGGGTGACGTTGAGCAGTTCTTC.

The chain links TRBV3-1 to TRBJ1-5; D gene uncertain. Germline CDR1 is LGHDT and CDR2 is YNNKEL (reference sequence). This CDR3 spans 17 amino acids. Trimming pared 0 bases from V and 2 bases from J, leaving 14 bases between. CDR3 protein: CASSQDSQAFGNQPQHF. For the CDR3, the DNA is TGTGCCAGCAGCCAAGATAGTCAGGCCTTTGGCAATCAGCCCCAGCATTTT.

The rearrangement links TRBV12-3 or TRBV12-4 to TRBJ2-5; no clear D gene. Trimming left V 7 bases short and J 1 base short, with 13 bases between. This CDR3 region has 14 residues. Here the CDR3 DNA reads TGTGCCAGCACCGATCGGGCAGGCCAAGAGACCCAGTACTTC. Translated, it gives CASTDRAGQETQYF.

This clonotype was detected only a few times. This chain links TRBV7-9 with TRBJ2-1, with D uncertain. Trimming cost V 3 bases and J 8 bases, with 5 bases left between them. Looked up from germline, CDR1 is SEHNR and CDR2 is FQNEAQ (reference sequence). This CDR3 contains 11 residues. CDR3 region: CASSLTDEQFF. CDR3 DNA: TGTGCCAGCAGCTTGACGGATGAGCAGTTCTTC.

CDR3: CASSPGLGTEYNEQFF. CDR3 in DNA: TGTGCCAGCAGCCCGGGTCTAGGGACTGAGTACAATGAGCAGTTCTTC. The chain has TRBV9 and TRBJ2-1; D might be TRBD2 (6 bases). Germline loops: CDR1 SGDLS, CDR2 YYNGEE. The CDR3 sequence is 16 residues long. Trimming pared 4 bases from V and 4 bases from J, leaving 18 bases between. Full variable domain (rest looked up from reference TRBV9 and TRBJ2-1): DSGVTQTPKHLITATGQRVTLRCSPRSGDLSVYWYQQSLDQGLQFLIQYYNGEERAKGNILERFSAQQFPDLHSELNLSSLELGDSALYFCASSPGLGTEYNEQFFGPGTRLTVL.

The chain uses TRBV9 and TRBJ2-7; 9 bases agree with TRBD2. Germline CDR1 is SGDLS and CDR2 is YYNGEE. The CDR3 loop spans 15 amino acids. V trimming: 3 bases; J trimming: 2 bases; junction bases outside the gene matches: 6. The CDR3 loop is CASSAGTSIPYEQYF. The CDR3 nucleotides are TGTGCCAGCAGCGCCGGGACTAGCATCCCCTACGAGCAGTACTTC.

The chain joins TRBV2 to TRBJ2-7; D is uncertain. The CDR3 contains 13 residues. The V gene's germline CDR1 is SNHLY and CDR2 FYNNEI. In nucleotides, the CDR3 is TGTGCATTGAAGGTCGGATCTACCTACGAGCAGTACTTC. It codes for CALKVGSTYEQYF.